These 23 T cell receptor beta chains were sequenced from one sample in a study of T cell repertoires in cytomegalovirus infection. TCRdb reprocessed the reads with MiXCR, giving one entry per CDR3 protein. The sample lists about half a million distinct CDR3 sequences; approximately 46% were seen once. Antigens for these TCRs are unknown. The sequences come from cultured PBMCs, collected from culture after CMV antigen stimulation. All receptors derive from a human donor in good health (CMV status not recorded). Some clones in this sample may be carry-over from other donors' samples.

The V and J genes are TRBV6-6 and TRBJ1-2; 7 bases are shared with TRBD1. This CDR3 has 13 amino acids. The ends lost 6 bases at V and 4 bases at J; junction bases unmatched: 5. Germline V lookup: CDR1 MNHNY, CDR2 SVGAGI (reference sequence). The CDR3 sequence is CASRGTEPYGYTF. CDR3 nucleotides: TGTGCCAGCAGAGGGACAGAACCCTATGGCTACACCTTC.

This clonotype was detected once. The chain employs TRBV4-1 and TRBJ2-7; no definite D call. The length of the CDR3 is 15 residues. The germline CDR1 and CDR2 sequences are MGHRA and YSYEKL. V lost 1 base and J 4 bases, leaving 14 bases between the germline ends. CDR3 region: CASSQGAGSFYEQYF. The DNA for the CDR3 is TGCGCCAGCAGCCAAGGGGCAGGCTCCTTTTACGAGCAGTACTTC.

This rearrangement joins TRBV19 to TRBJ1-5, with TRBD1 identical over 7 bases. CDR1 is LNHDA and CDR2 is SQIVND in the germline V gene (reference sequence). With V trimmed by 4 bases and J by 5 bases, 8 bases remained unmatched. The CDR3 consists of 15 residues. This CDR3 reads CASSTRKGADQPQHF. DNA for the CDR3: TGTGCCAGTAGTACCCGAAAGGGGGCAGATCAGCCCCAGCATTTT.

For the CDR3, the DNA is TGTGCCAGCAGTTACTCGATGATAGCCCCCTTGGTCTACGAGCAGTACTTC. It translates to CASSYSMIAPLVYEQYF. This chain links TRBV6-2 or TRBV6-3 with TRBJ2-7; no definite D call. V was clipped by 0 bases and J by 3 bases, with 18 bases between them. CDR3 size: 17 residues. Per germline, CDR1 MNHEY and CDR2 SVGEGT.

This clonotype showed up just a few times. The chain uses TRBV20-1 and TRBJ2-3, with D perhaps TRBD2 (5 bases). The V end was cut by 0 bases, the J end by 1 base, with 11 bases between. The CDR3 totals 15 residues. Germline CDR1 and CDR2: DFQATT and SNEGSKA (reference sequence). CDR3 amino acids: CSARDLGRGTDTQYF. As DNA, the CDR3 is TGCAGTGCTAGAGATCTCGGGCGGGGCACAGATACGCAGTATTTT.

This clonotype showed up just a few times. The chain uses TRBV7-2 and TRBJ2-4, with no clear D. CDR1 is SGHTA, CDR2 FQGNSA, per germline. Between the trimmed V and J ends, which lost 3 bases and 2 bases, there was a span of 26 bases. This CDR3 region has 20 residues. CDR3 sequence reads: CASSFRPQPIMLQTKNIQYF. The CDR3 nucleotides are TGTGCCAGCAGCTTTCGACCGCAACCGATAATGTTGCAAACCAAAAACATTCAGTACTTC. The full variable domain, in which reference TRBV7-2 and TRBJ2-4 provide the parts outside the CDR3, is GAGVSQSPSNKVTEKGKDVELRCDPISGHTALYWYRQSLGQGLEFLIYFQGNSAPDKSGLPSDRFSAERTGGSVSTLTIQRTQQEDSAVYLCASSFRPQPIMLQTKNIQYFGAGTRLSVL.

The CDR3 spells CSSSSRTGFRYNEQFF. For the CDR3, the DNA is TGCAGTTCTTCATCGCGGACAGGGTTTCGGTACAATGAGCAGTTCTTC. V gene TRBV20-1 combines with J gene TRBJ2-1; the match to TRBD1 covers 8 bases. The CDR3 length is 16 residues. V lost 8 bases, J lost 4 bases, and 16 bases stayed unmatched. Germline CDR1 reads DFQATT; CDR2 reads SNEGSKA (reference sequence).

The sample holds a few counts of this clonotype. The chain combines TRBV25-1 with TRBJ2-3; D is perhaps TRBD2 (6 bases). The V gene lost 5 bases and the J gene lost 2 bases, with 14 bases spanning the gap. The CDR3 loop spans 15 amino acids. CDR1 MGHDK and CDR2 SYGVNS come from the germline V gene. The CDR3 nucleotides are TGTGCCAGCAGTCCCCTTACTAGCCTCACAGATACGCAGTATTTT. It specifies CASSPLTSLTDTQYF.

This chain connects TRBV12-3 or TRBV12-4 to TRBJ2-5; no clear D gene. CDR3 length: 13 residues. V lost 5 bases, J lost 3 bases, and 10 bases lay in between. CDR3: CASSPGWEETQYF. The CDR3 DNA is TGTGCCAGCAGTCCTGGCTGGGAAGAGACCCAGTACTTC.

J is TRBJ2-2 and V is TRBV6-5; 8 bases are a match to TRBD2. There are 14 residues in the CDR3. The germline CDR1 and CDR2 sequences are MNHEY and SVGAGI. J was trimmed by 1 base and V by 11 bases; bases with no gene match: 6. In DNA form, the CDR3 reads TGTGCCGCGGGCCTAGCGGGGAACACCGGGGAGCTGTTTTTT. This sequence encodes CAAGLAGNTGELFF.

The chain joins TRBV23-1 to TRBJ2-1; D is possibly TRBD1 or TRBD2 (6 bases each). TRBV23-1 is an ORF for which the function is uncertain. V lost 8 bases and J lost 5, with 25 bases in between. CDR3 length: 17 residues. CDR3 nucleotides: TGCGCCAGCGATCCCCCGGGGGCGCCGGGCCCGGACAATGAGCAGTTCTTC. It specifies CASDPPGAPGPDNEQFF.

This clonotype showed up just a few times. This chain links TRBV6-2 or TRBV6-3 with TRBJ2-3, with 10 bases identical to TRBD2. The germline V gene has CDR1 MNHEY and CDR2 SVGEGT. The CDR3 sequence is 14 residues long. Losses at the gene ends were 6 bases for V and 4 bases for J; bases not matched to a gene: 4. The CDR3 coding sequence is TGTGCCAGCAGACTAGCGGGATGGGCAGATACGCAGTATTTT. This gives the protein CASRLAGWADTQYF.

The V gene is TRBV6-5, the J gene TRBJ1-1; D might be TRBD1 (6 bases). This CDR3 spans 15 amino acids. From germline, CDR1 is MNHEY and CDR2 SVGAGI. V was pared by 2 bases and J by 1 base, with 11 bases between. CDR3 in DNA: TGTGCCAGCAGTTACCACCGGGGGGCGAACACTGAAGCTTTCTTT. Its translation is CASSYHRGANTEAFF.

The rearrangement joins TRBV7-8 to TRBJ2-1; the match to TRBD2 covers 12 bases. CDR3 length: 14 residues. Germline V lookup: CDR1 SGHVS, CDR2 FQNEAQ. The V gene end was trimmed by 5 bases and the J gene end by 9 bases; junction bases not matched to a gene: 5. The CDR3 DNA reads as TGTGCCAGCAGCCCTAGACTAGCGGGAGCTGAGCAGTTCTTC. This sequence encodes CASSPRLAGAEQFF.

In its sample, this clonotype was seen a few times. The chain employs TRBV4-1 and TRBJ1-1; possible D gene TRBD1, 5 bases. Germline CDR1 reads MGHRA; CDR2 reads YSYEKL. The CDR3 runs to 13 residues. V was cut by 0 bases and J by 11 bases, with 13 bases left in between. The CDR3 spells CASSQDLWEGAFF. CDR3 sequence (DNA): TGCGCCAGCAGCCAAGATCTGTGGGAGGGGGCTTTCTTT.

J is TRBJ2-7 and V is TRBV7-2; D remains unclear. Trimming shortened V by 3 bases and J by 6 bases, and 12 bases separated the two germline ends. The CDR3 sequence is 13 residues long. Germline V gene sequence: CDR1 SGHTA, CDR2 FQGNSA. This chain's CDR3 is CASSFVDFSEQYF. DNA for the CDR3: TGTGCCAGCAGCTTCGTAGACTTTTCCGAGCAGTACTTC.

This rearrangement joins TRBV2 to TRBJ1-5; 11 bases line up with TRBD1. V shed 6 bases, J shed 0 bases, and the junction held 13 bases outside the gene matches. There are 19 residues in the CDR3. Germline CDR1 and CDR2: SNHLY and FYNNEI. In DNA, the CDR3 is TGTGCCAGCAGGGTTGGACAGGGGGCATCTACTTATAGCAATCAGCCCCAGCATTTT. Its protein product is CASRVGQGASTYSNQPQHF.

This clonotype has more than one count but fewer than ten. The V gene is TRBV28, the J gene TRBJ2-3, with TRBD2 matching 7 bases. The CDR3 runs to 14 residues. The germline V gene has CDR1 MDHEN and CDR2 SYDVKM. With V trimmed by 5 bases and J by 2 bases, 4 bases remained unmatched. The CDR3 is CASSPRLATDTQYF. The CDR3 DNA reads TGTGCCAGCAGTCCCCGACTAGCCACAGATACGCAGTATTTT. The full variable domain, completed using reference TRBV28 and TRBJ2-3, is DVKVTQSSRYLVKRTGEKVFLECVQDMDHENMFWYRQDPGLGLRLIYFSYDVKMKEKGDIPEGYSVSREKKERFSLILESASTNQTSMYLCASSPRLATDTQYFGPGTRLTVL.

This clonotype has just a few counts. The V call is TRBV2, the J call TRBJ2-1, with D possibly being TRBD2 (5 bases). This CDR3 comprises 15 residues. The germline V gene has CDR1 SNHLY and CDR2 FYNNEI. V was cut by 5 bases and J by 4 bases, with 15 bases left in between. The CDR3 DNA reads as TGTGCCAGCAGTCTCGGACTCTCTCAATACAATGAGCAGTTCTTC. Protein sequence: CASSLGLSQYNEQFF.

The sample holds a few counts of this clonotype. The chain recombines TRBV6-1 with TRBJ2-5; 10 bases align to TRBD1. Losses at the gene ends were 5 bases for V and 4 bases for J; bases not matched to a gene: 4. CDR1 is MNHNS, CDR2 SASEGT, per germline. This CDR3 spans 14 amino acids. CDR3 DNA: TGTGCCAGCAGTTATGGGACAGGGGCAGAGACCCAGTACTTC. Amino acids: CASSYGTGAETQYF.

CDR3 sequence (DNA): TGTGCCAGTAGTTCGACAGGGACAGAGACCCAGTACTTC. This sequence encodes CASSSTGTETQYF. The chain couples TRBV19 to TRBJ2-5, with 7 bases identical to TRBD1. The CDR3 is made up of 13 amino acids. J was trimmed by 4 bases and V by 5 bases; bases with no gene match: 4. Germline assignment: CDR1 LNHDA and CDR2 SQIVND (reference sequence).

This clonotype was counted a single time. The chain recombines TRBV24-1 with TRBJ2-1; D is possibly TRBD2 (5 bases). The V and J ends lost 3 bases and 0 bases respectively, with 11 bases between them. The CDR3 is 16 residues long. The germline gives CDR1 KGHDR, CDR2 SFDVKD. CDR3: CATSDPGGSSYNEQFF. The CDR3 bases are TGTGCCACCAGTGATCCTGGTGGGAGCTCCTACAATGAGCAGTTCTTC.

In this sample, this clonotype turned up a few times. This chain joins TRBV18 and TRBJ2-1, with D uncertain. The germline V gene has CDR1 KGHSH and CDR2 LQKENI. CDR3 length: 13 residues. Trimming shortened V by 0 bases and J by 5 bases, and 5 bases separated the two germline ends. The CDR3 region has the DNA TGTGCCAGCTCACCACCTAACAACAATGAGCAGTTCTTC. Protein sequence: CASSPPNNNEQFF.